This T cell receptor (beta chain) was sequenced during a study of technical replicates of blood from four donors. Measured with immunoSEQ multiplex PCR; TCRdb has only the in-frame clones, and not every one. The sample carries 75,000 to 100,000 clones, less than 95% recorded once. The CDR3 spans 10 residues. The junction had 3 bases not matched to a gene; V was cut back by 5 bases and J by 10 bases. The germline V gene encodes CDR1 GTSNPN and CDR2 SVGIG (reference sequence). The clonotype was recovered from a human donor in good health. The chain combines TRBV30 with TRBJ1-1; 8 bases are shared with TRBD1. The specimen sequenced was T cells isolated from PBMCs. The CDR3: CAWGQGAAFF. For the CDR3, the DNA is TGTGCCTGGGGCCAGGGGGCAGCTTTCTTT.